Shown below are 18 T cell receptor beta chains from a single sample sequenced in a study of T cells after posttransplantation cyclophosphamide. Only in-frame clones appear in the TCRdb table, and some are missing; sequencing was by immunoSEQ multiplex PCR. Of 3,500 to 5,500 clones listed, 76% were seen once; the top ten hold about a third. Cyclophosphamide on days +3 and +4 followed busulfan-fludarabine conditioning and a marrow graft. The material was PBMCs, obtained after allogeneic stem cell transplant with posttransplant cyclophosphamide. The receptors derive from a male patient in his thirties or forties who received an allogeneic stem cell transplant from a related donor, was CMV-positive, and had acute and chronic GVHD. Some of these T cells may belong to the graft donor.

This clone is termed medium-sized. This chain joins TRBV9 and TRBJ2-5; D perhaps matches TRBD2 (5 bases). Germline V CDR1 and CDR2: SGDLS, YYNGEE. The germline V and J ends were trimmed by 4 bases and 5 bases, with 6 bases remaining between them. The CDR3 loop spans 11 amino acids. DNA of the CDR3: TGTGCCAGCAGCAGAGGGGAGACCCAGTACTTC. Translation gives CASSRGETQYF.

The gene calls are TRBV5-1 and TRBJ1-1, with a tentative D call TRBD1 (6 bases). CDR1 SGHRS and CDR2 YFSETQ come from the germline V gene. The germline V and J ends were trimmed by 0 bases and 3 bases, with 12 bases remaining between them. The CDR3 totals 15 residues. The CDR3 nucleotides are TGCGCCAGCAGCTTGGGACAGGTGGCAGACACTGAAGCTTTCTTT. It yields the protein CASSLGQVADTEAFF. Together with reference TRBV5-1 and TRBJ1-1, the CDR3 gives the full variable domain: KAGVTQTPRYLIKTRGQQVTLSCSPISGHRSVSWYQQTPGQGLQFLFEYFSETQRNKGNFPGRFSGRQFSNSRSEMNVSTLELGDSALYLCASSLGQVADTEAFFGQGTRLTVV.

The chain recombines TRBV14 with TRBJ1-3; D is ambiguous. Germline V lookup: CDR1 SGHDN, CDR2 FVKESK. V was cut by 4 bases and J by 4 bases, with 11 bases left in between. CDR3 length equals 14 residues. CDR3 bases: TGTGCCAGCAGCCTTCCAGGCATAGGAAACACCATATATTTT. Translated, it gives CASSLPGIGNTIYF.

The CDR3 region is CSAVTGETQYF. The CDR3 DNA follows: TGCAGTGCTGTAACAGGGGAGACCCAGTACTTC. The chain is built from TRBV20-1 and TRBJ2-5; TRBD1 might be the D (6 bases). The CDR3 is made up of 11 amino acids. Trimming took 5 bases from V and 5 from J, leaving 9 bases between them. Germline CDR1 DFQATT, CDR2 SNEGSKA (reference sequence).

The rearrangement joins TRBV7-3 to TRBJ2-5; 9 nucleotides agree with TRBD2. CDR3 length: 14 residues. V was pared by 4 bases and J by 4 bases, with 4 bases of the junction left unmatched. CDR1 and CDR2 from the germline V gene are SGHTA and FQGTGA. The CDR3 nucleotides read TGTGCCAGCAGCTATCTAGCGGGAAGAGAGACCCAGTACTTC. Translated, it gives CASSYLAGRETQYF.

The chain carries TRBV10-3 and TRBJ2-2; 13 bases agree with TRBD2. CDR1 and CDR2 from the germline V gene are ENHRY and SYGVKD. The V gene end was trimmed by 6 bases and the J gene end by 6 bases; junction bases not matched to a gene: 4. The CDR3 covers 15 residues. The CDR3 bases are TGTGCCATCAGGGAGACTAGCGGGAGGTCCGGGGAGCTGTTTTTT. Amino acid sequence: CAIRETSGRSGELFF.

The genes are TRBV10-3 and TRBJ1-2, with 8 bases matching TRBD1. The CDR3 consists of 15 residues. V shed 6 bases, J shed 2 bases, and the junction held 8 bases outside the gene matches. The germline gives CDR1 ENHRY, CDR2 SYGVKD. CDR3 region: CAIRGDRYLNYGYTF. CDR3 nucleotide sequence: TGTGCCATCAGGGGGGACAGGTACCTAAACTATGGCTACACCTTC.

To note about this clone: Other nucleotide sequences from this sample produce the same CDR3. This chain connects TRBV28 to TRBJ1-2; D is possibly TRBD1 (6 bases). Trimming removed 6 bases from V and 1 base from J, with 9 bases in between. Germline CDR1 and CDR2: MDHEN and SYDVKM. The CDR3 length is 13 residues. The CDR3 sequence is CASRIGGNYGYTF. For the CDR3, the DNA is TGTGCCAGCAGGATAGGGGGTAACTATGGCTACACCTTC.

This chain joins TRBV7-3 and TRBJ2-1; 11 positions match TRBD1. CDR1 is SGHTA, CDR2 FQGTGA, per germline. The trim removed 2 bases at V and 6 bases at J, leaving 0 bases unmatched. The CDR3 covers 14 residues. CDR3: CASSLGTGGNEQFF. CDR3 sequence (DNA): TGTGCCAGCAGCTTAGGGACAGGGGGCAATGAGCAGTTCTTC.

The rearrangement uses TRBV6-1 and TRBJ1-5; D is possibly TRBD1 (6 bases). There are 14 residues in the CDR3. The germline gives CDR1 MNHNS, CDR2 SASEGT. The germline V and J ends were trimmed by 4 bases and 7 bases, with 14 bases remaining between them. The CDR3: CASSVSGVRQPQHF. The CDR3 DNA reads TGTGCCAGCAGTGTGTCAGGGGTAAGACAGCCCCAGCATTTT.

The chain has TRBV30 and TRBJ1-1; no definite D call. The CDR3 loop spans 12 amino acids. The V gene lost 3 bases and the J gene lost 0 bases, with 5 bases spanning the gap. Germline values: CDR1 GTSNPN, CDR2 SVGIG (reference sequence). CDR3 sequence (DNA): TGTGCCTGGAGCGTTATGAACACTGAAGCTTTCTTT. Encoded protein: CAWSVMNTEAFF.

By sample fraction, this clone is medium-sized (0.01 to 0.1%). The rearrangement joins TRBV6-5 to TRBJ1-4; TRBD1 might be the D (5 bases). The CDR3 consists of 13 residues. Germline V gene data show CDR1 as MNHEY and CDR2 as SVGAGI. V was cut by 5 bases and J by 10 bases, with 14 bases left in between. The CDR3 loop reads CASSGGGDGKLFF. CDR3 in DNA: TGTGCCAGCAGTGGCGGGGGTGATGGAAAACTGTTTTTT.

This clone occurred once. The genes are TRBV5-6 and TRBJ2-5; the match to TRBD1 covers 9 bases. The CDR3 totals 15 residues. The trim removed 5 bases at V and 11 bases at J, leaving 16 bases unmatched. From germline, CDR1 is SGHDT and CDR2 YYEEEE. The chain's CDR3 is CASRPLTRTGEEQYF. CDR3 bases: TGTGCCAGCAGGCCCTTAACCCGGACAGGGGAGGAGCAGTACTTC.

This clone appeared a single time. The genes are TRBV9 and TRBJ2-7; a possible D gene is TRBD2 (7 bases). V lost 1 base to trimming and J lost 0 bases, with 11 bases between them. Germline V lookup: CDR1 SGDLS, CDR2 YYNGEE. The CDR3 extends over 15 amino acids. CDR3 in DNA: TGTGCCAGCAGCGTAAGGGAGGGGGGCTCCTACGAGCAGTACTTC. Its translation: CASSVREGGSYEQYF.

This chain joins TRBV29-1 and TRBJ1-1; 8 bases match TRBD1. CDR1 SQVTM and CDR2 ANQGSEA come from the germline V gene. J lost 5 bases, V lost 4 bases, and 6 bases had no gene match. The CDR3 consists of 13 residues. The CDR3 loop reads CSVVPGGDTEAFF. CDR3 nucleotide sequence: TGCAGCGTTGTCCCAGGGGGCGATACTGAAGCTTTCTTT.

This clone was detected a few times. The rearrangement links TRBV5-6 to TRBJ2-7, with D perhaps TRBD2 (6 bases). Germline V CDR1 and CDR2: SGHDT, YYEEEE. V was shortened by 4 bases and J by 6 bases, with 23 bases between the two germline ends. The CDR3 covers 16 residues. The DNA of the CDR3 is TGTGCCAGCAGCCTGGAGGGAGAGATAAGGATTCGCGAGCAGTACTTC. Translated, it gives CASSLEGEIRIREQYF.

This clone was seen a few times. This chain uses TRBV5-4 with TRBJ2-5; 14 bases line up with TRBD2. J lost 5 bases, V lost 4 bases, and 7 bases had no gene match. Germline V gives CDR1 SGHNT, CDR2 YYREEE (reference sequence). This CDR3 contains 16 residues. CDR3 residues: CASSQGLAGDGETQYF. The CDR3 coding sequence is TGTGCCAGCAGCCAGGGACTAGCGGGAGACGGGGAGACCCAGTACTTC.

The rearrangement links TRBV6-1 to TRBJ2-1, with 7 bases that match TRBD1. Germline CDR1 reads MNHNS; CDR2 reads SASEGT. The trim removed 4 bases at V and 6 bases at J, leaving 12 bases unmatched. The CDR3 has 16 amino acids. DNA for the CDR3: TGTGCCAGCAGTGGTAGGGGGCAAACCTTATCCAATGAGCAGTTCTTC. Translation gives CASSGRGQTLSNEQFF.